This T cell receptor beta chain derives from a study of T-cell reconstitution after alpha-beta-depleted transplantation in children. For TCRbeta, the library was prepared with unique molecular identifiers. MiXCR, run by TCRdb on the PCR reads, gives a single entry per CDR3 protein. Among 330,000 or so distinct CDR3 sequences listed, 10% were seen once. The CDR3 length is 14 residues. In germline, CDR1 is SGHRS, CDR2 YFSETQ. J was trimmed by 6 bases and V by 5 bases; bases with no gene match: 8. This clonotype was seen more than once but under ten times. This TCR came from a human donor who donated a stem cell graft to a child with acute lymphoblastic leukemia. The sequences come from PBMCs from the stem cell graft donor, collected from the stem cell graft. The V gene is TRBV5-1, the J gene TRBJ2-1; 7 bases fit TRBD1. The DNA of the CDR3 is TGCGCCAGCAGACCCGGACAGGTCGGCAATGAGCAGTTCTTC. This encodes CASRPGQVGNEQFF.